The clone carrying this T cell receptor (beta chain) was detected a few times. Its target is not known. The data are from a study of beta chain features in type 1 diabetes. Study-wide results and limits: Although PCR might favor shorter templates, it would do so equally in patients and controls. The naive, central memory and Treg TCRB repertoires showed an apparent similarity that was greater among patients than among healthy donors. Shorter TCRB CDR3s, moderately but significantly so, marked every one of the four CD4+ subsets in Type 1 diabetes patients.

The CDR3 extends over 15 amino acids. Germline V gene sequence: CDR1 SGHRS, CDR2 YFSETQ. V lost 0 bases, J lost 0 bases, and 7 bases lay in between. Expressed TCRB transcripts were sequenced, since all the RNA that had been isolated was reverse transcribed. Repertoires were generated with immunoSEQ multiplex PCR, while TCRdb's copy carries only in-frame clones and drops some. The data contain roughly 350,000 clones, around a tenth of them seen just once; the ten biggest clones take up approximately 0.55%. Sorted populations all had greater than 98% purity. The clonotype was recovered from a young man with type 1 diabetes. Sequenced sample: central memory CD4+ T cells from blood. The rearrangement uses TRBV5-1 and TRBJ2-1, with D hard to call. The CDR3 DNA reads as TGCGCCAGCAGCTTGGCCGGCCTCTCCTACAATGAGCAGTTCTTC. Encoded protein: CASSLAGLSYNEQFF.